A selection of T cell receptor beta chains follows, all from one sample in a study of low-dose radiotherapy and immunotherapy resistance in tumors. TCRdb reprocessed the reads via MiXCR and lists one record per CDR3 protein. The sample has about 46,000 distinct CDR3 sequences, over 9.5% seen once. Here the sequenced sample was PBMCs, taken before treatment. The source is a female donor with ovarian cancer. Both conserved end residues are part of each CDR3. The D gene is left open where the match is weak. Rows may omit the clone size; those that give it use once, few, many or a size class.

V gene	clone size	D gene	J gene	CDR3 protein	CDR3 DNA
TRBV28	many	-	TRBJ1-2	CASSLQGTYGYTF	TGTGCCAGCAGTTTACAGGGAACCTATGGCTACACCTTC
TRBV2	many	TRBD1	TRBJ1-1	CASSVQGADTEAFF	TGTGCCAGCAGCGTACAGGGGGCTGACACTGAAGCTTTCTTT
TRBV28	many	-	TRBJ2-7	CASCYNYEQYF	TGTGCCAGCTGTTACAACTACGAGCAGTACTTC
TRBV6-6	many	TRBD1	TRBJ2-7	CASSYTPGQGSYEQYF	TGTGCCAGCAGTTACACCCCGGGACAGGGGTCTTACGAGCAGTACTTC
TRBV29-1	many	TRBD1	TRBJ2-5	CSVTGTGGPETQYF	TGCAGCGTTACCGGGACAGGGGGCCCGGAGACCCAGTACTTC
TRBV13	many	TRBD1	TRBJ1-2	CASSPGTGALANYGYTF	TGTGCCAGCAGCCCTGGGACAGGGGCGTTAGCTAACTATGGCTACACCTTC
TRBV25-1	once	TRBD1	TRBJ2-1	CASSPTGGAFNEQFF	TGTGCCAGCAGCCCGACAGGGGGCGCGTTTAATGAGCAGTTCTTC
TRBV27	many	TRBD2	TRBJ2-3	CASSSSGGAGRNTQYF	TGTGCCAGCAGTTCTAGCGGGGGGGCTGGTCGAAATACGCAGTATTTT
TRBV9	many	-	TRBJ2-2	CASSDPRTANTGELFF	TGTGCCAGCAGCGACCCTAGGACAGCGAACACCGGGGAGCTGTTTTTT
TRBV6-5	many	-	TRBJ2-2	CASSWGLPNTGELFF	TGTGCCAGCAGTTGGGGACTGCCAAACACCGGGGAGCTGTTTTTT
TRBV5-1	many	TRBD1	TRBJ2-7	CASSPTDRPYEQYF	TGCGCCAGCAGCCCAACGGACAGGCCCTACGAGCAGTACTTC
TRBV14	many	TRBD1	TRBJ1-4	CASSQTGLGQGSEKLFF	TGTGCCAGCAGCCAAACGGGCCTCGGACAGGGAAGTGAAAAACTGTTTTTT
TRBV6-6	many	-	TRBJ1-4	CASSYGRATNEKLFF	TGTGCCAGCAGTTACGGGAGAGCAACTAATGAAAAACTGTTTTTT
TRBV3-1	once	TRBD2	TRBJ2-4	CVSSWGTSGGENIQYF	TGTGTCAGCAGCTGGGGGACTAGCGGGGGAGAAAACATTCAGTACTTC
TRBV27	many	TRBD1	TRBJ2-5	CASTHRPGQGGETQYF	TGTGCCAGCACCCATCGTCCGGGACAGGGAGGGGAGACCCAGTACTTC
TRBV2	-	-	TRBJ2-6	CASTADYTWSGANVLTF	TGTGCCAGCACCGCGGACTATACCTGGTCTGGGGCCAACGTCCTGACTTTC
TRBV12-3/TRBV12-4	many	TRBD1	TRBJ2-7	CASSFRGQGYYEQYF	TGTGCCAGCAGTTTCCGGGGACAGGGTTACTACGAGCAGTACTTC
TRBV12-3/TRBV12-4	many	TRBD2	TRBJ2-5	CASSARPTSGGPQETQYF	TGTGCCAGCAGTGCTCGTCCGACTAGCGGGGGGCCCCAAGAGACCCAGTACTTC
TRBV27	many	-	TRBJ2-5	CASSFLAMETQYF	TGTGCCAGCAGTTTCCTAGCGATGGAGACCCAGTACTTC
TRBV19	many	-	TRBJ1-1	CASSSSLGTTEAFF	TGTGCCAGTAGTTCCTCTCTGGGAACCACTGAAGCTTTCTTT
TRBV20-1	many	-	TRBJ1-4	CSALKGSGEKLFF	TGCAGTGCTTTAAAAGGGTCAGGGGAAAAACTGTTTTTT
TRBV5-5	many	TRBD1	TRBJ2-4	CASSKGQAAQYF	TGTGCCAGCAGCAAGGGACAGGCGGCTCAGTACTTC
TRBV28	many	-	TRBJ1-2	CASRDNYGYTF	TGTGCCAGCAGGGATAACTATGGCTACACCTTC
TRBV2	many	-	TRBJ1-3	CASTGPLTGNTIYF	TGTGCCAGCACCGGCCCATTGACTGGAAACACCATATATTTT
TRBV10-1	-	-	TRBJ1-1	CASSEQGLTEAFF	TGCGCCAGCAGTGAGCAGGGGCTCACTGAAGCTTTCTTT
TRBV7-8	many	TRBD1	TRBJ2-1	CASSFPGQGTDGVYNEQFF	TGTGCCAGCAGCTTCCCCGGACAGGGAACGGATGGGGTATACAATGAGCAGTTCTTC
TRBV20-1	many	-	TRBJ1-5	CSVLVDSNQPQHF	TGCAGTGTGTTAGTAGATAGCAATCAGCCCCAGCATTTT
TRBV19	many	TRBD1	TRBJ1-5	CASGGGGQPQHF	TGTGCCAGTGGAGGGGGCGGTCAGCCCCAGCATTTT
TRBV2	many	TRBD1	TRBJ1-2	CASNYRGRDGYTF	TGTGCCAGCAATTACAGGGGGCGGGATGGCTACACCTTC
TRBV11-2	-	TRBD1	TRBJ2-1	CASSLGTGLHEQFF	TGTGCCAGCAGCTTAGGGACAGGGCTCCATGAGCAGTTCTTC
TRBV30	many	TRBD1	TRBJ1-2	CAWSVHGTGSGYTF	TGTGCCTGGAGTGTACACGGGACAGGTAGCGGCTACACCTTC
TRBV20-1	many	-	TRBJ2-1	CSAGLGGLDNEQFF	TGCAGTGCTGGCCTGGGCGGGCTAGACAATGAGCAGTTCTTC
TRBV9	-	-	TRBJ2-3	CASSALGRSRAGDTQYF	TGTGCCAGCAGCGCCCTGGGCAGGTCCAGGGCAGGGGATACGCAGTATTTT
TRBV11-2	many	-	TRBJ2-7	CASSLDAVSYEQYF	TGTGCCAGCAGCTTAGATGCAGTCTCCTACGAGCAGTACTTC
TRBV6-6	many	-	TRBJ1-3	CASSYSASSGNTIYF	TGTGCCAGCAGTTACTCGGCGAGCTCTGGAAACACCATATATTTT
TRBV5-6	-	TRBD2	TRBJ2-3	CASSMERGADTQYF	TGTGCCAGCAGCATGGAGCGGGGGGCAGATACGCAGTATTTT
TRBV6-2/TRBV6-3	many	-	TRBJ2-3	CASRRDPADTQYF	TGTGCCAGCAGGCGGGACCCGGCAGATACGCAGTATTTT
TRBV20-1	many	-	TRBJ2-7	CSARGQGKSEEQYF	TGCAGTGCTAGAGGGCAGGGCAAATCGGAGGAGCAGTACTTC
TRBV3-1	many	-	TRBJ1-2	CASSQEDGYTF	TGTGCCAGCAGCCAAGAAGACGGCTACACCTTC
TRBV15	-	-	TRBJ1-2	CATSGSLVGYTF	TGTGCCACCAGCGGGAGTCTCGTGGGCTACACCTTC
TRBV12-3/TRBV12-4	few	-	TRBJ1-3	CASSDPGGENTIYF	TGTGCCAGCAGCGACCCGGGGGGCGAAAACACCATATATTTT
TRBV10-3	many	-	TRBJ2-1	CAISEGVKLF	TGTGCCATCAGTGAGGGGGTAAAGCTCTTC
TRBV12-3/TRBV12-4	many	TRBD1	TRBJ1-5	CASSFSDRGPNQPQHF	TGTGCCAGCAGTTTCTCGGACAGGGGGCCTAATCAGCCCCAGCATTTT
TRBV15	many	-	TRBJ2-7	CATSRDHPPLTYEQYF	TGTGCCACCAGCAGAGATCATCCGCCACTTACCTACGAGCAGTACTTC
TRBV20-1	many	TRBD2	TRBJ2-3	CSARISGGAGTDTQYF	TGCAGTGCTAGGATCAGCGGGGGGGCCGGGACAGATACGCAGTATTTT
TRBV20-1	once	-	TRBJ1-1	CSAGLRSTEAFF	TGCAGTGCGGGACTGAGGAGCACTGAAGCTTTCTTT
TRBV2	many	-	TRBJ2-5	CASSGGSRETQYF	TGTGCCAGCAGTGGTGGCTCCCGGGAGACCCAGTACTTC